The 20 T cell receptor beta chains given below trace back to one sample, sequenced in a study of regulatory dendritic cells for organ transplantation. Using immunoSEQ multiplex PCR, the repertoire was profiled, and TCRdb retains in-frame clones only, with some absent. The sample consists of approximately 12,000 clones, about 90% of them appearing once. The antigens these receptors bind are not known. Sorted subsets were CFSE-labeled and cultured approximately 5 days with allogeneic dendritic cells. Sequenced: naive CD8+ T cells from blood cultured with regulatory dendritic cells. Subset here: CD45RA+ naive T cells. The receptors originated from a human donor in good health.

This chain links TRBV30 with TRBJ1-2; no definite D call. The CDR3 has 12 residues. Trimming removed 1 base at V and 4 bases at J, with 7 bases between. CDR1 is GTSNPN, CDR2 SVGIG, per germline (reference sequence). CDR3 sequence (DNA): TGTGCCTGGAGTGAAGTCTCCTATGGCTACACCTTC. It is translated as CAWSEVSYGYTF.

V gene TRBV7-3 combines with J gene TRBJ2-2, with no clear D. Germline V gene lookup returns CDR1 SGHTA and CDR2 FQGTGA. The V end lost 1 base, the J end lost 0 bases, and 6 bases lay between the germline ends. This CDR3 comprises 15 residues. This CDR3 reads CASSLIGSNTGELFF. The DNA of the CDR3 is TGTGCCAGCAGCTTAATCGGTTCGAACACCGGGGAGCTGTTTTTT.

The chain carries TRBV4-1 and TRBJ1-2; D might be TRBD1 (5 bases). Trimming left V 0 bases short and J 4 bases short, with 18 bases between. This CDR3 is 17 amino acids long. The V gene's germline CDR1 is MGHRA and CDR2 YSYEKL. The CDR3 reads CASSQEWFDSFTYGYTF. As DNA, the CDR3 is TGCGCCAGCAGCCAAGAATGGTTCGACAGTTTCACCTATGGCTACACCTTC.

This chain links TRBV10-1 with TRBJ2-3, with D possibly matching TRBD2 (5 bases). V was clipped by 6 bases and J by 0 bases, with 13 bases between them. Per the germline V gene, CDR1 is WNHNN and CDR2 is SYGVQD (reference sequence). The CDR3 runs 15 residues. CDR3 protein: CASRDGRDSTDTQYF. Here the CDR3 DNA reads TGCGCCAGCAGAGACGGACGGGATAGCACAGATACGCAGTATTTT.

The J gene is TRBJ2-1, the V gene TRBV5-4; D may be TRBD2 (7 bases). V was pared by 0 bases and J by 9 bases, with 16 bases between. The CDR3 spans 15 residues. Germline CDR1 and CDR2: SGHNT and YYREEE (reference sequence). In nucleotides, the CDR3 is TGTGCCAGCAGCTTGGAGACGGGGGGCGTCGGTGAGCAGTTCTTC. Encoded protein: CASSLETGGVGEQFF.

The chain couples TRBV27 to TRBJ2-2, with a possible D match to TRBD2 (5 bases). Germline V gives CDR1 MNHEY, CDR2 SMNVEV (reference sequence). The CDR3 is made up of 17 amino acids. The ends were cut back, 5 bases at V and 4 bases at J, with 20 bases in the middle. This CDR3 is CASSPHDLAPLTGELFF. The CDR3 nucleotides are TGTGCCAGCAGTCCACACGATCTAGCACCACTCACCGGGGAGCTGTTTTTT.

V usage is TRBV2 and J usage is TRBJ1-1, with D possibly matching TRBD1 (5 bases). CDR1 is SNHLY and CDR2 is FYNNEI in the germline V gene. Trimming took off 4 bases at V and 6 bases at J, with 6 bases between the two ends. This CDR3 spans 11 amino acids. CDR3 sequence (DNA): TGTGCCAGCAGTGGGGACCCTGAAGCTTTCTTT. It specifies CASSGDPEAFF.

The CDR3 DNA reads as TGTGCCAGCAGCCCTGGACAGGGAAGCTATGAGCAGTTCTTC. It encodes CASSPGQGSYEQFF. V is TRBV28 and J is TRBJ2-1; TRBD1 matches at 8 bases. CDR1 is MDHEN and CDR2 is SYDVKM in the germline V gene. The CDR3 is made up of 14 amino acids. Trimming cost V 6 bases and J 8 bases; bases outside gene matches: 9.

The V call is TRBV6-1, the J call TRBJ2-3; TRBD2 matches 9 bases. The V gene's germline CDR1 is MNHNS and CDR2 SASEGT. The V and J ends lost 2 bases and 6 bases, in that order; junction bases with no gene match: 12. This CDR3 contains 17 residues. CDR3 bases: TGTGCCAGCAGTGAAAGGGGTTCACTAGCGGGTGGGGATACGCAGTATTTT. Protein product: CASSERGSLAGGDTQYF.

This sequence joins TRBV4-1 and TRBJ1-5; D possibly corresponds to TRBD1 (5 bases). The CDR3 has 15 residues. Trimming removed 1 base at V and 7 bases at J, with 14 bases between. The germline CDR1 and CDR2 sequences are MGHRA and YSYEKL. In DNA form, the CDR3 reads TGCGCCAGCAGCCAAGCTGTAAGGGGAGGGCAGCCCCAGCATTTT. It encodes CASSQAVRGGQPQHF.

This chain uses TRBV11-2 with TRBJ2-7; D gene ambiguous. This CDR3 has 15 amino acids. Trimming removed 0 bases at V and 2 bases at J, with 11 bases between. The germline CDR1 and CDR2 sequences are SGHAT and FQNNGV. DNA for the CDR3: TGTGCCAGCAGCTTAGAGATAGGCAGTGCCTACGAGCAGTACTTC. This translates into CASSLEIGSAYEQYF.

CDR3 nucleotide sequence: TGTGCCAGCAGCCAAGAGGTGACCGGGGAGCTGTTTTTT. Amino acids: CASSQEVTGELFF. This sequence joins TRBV4-2 and TRBJ2-2; the D is unclear. CDR1 and CDR2 from the germline V gene are LGHNA and YNFKEQ. This CDR3 has 13 residues. Deletions cut 0 bases from V and 5 bases from J, with 4 bases between.

V usage is TRBV29-1 and J usage is TRBJ2-1; 8 bases match TRBD1. Germline V lookup: CDR1 SQVTM, CDR2 ANQGSEA. V was clipped by 5 bases and J by 1 base; unmatched bases: 19. This CDR3 is 19 amino acids long. CDR3 in DNA: TGCAGCGTTATAAGGGGAAGGACAGGGCTCGCCGGGTCCTACAATGAGCAGTTCTTC. Its translation is CSVIRGRTGLAGSYNEQFF.

The rearrangement links TRBV9 to TRBJ1-1; TRBD1 matches 7 bases. Germline CDR1 reads SGDLS; CDR2 reads YYNGEE. The CDR3 totals 15 residues. Trimming took 0 bases from V and 1 from J; bases not matched to a gene: 3. In DNA, the CDR3 is TGTGCCAGCAGCGTAGGACGACAGGGGAACACTGAAGCTTTCTTT. It specifies CASSVGRQGNTEAFF.

The chain employs TRBV5-6 and TRBJ2-7; a weak D match, TRBD2 (6 bases). Germline-derived CDR1 and CDR2 are SGHDT and YYEEEE. This CDR3 is built from 13 residues. V lost 4 bases and J lost 4, with 12 bases in between. CDR3 nucleotide sequence: TGTGCCAGCAGCCAAGGGGCGGGGTACGAGCAGTACTTC. It specifies CASSQGAGYEQYF. The full variable domain, in which reference TRBV5-6 and TRBJ2-7 provide the parts outside the CDR3, is DAGVTQSPTHLIKTRGQQVTLRCSPKSGHDTVSWYQQALGQGPQFIFQYYEEEERQRGNFPDRFSGHQFPNYSSELNVNALLLGDSALYLCASSQGAGYEQYFGPGTRLTVT.

This sequence joins TRBV6-1 and TRBJ2-7; D remains ambiguous. The CDR3 covers 15 residues. V lost 1 base and J 0 bases, leaving 10 bases between the germline ends. Looked up from germline, CDR1 is MNHNS and CDR2 is SASEGT. CDR3 sequence: CASSEDLGRSYEQYF. As DNA, the CDR3 is TGTGCCAGCAGTGAAGATCTAGGACGCTCCTACGAGCAGTACTTC.

The V and J genes are TRBV13 and TRBJ2-5; D gene uncertain. The CDR3 spans 13 residues. Germline V CDR1 and CDR2: PRHDT, FYEKMQ (reference sequence). V lost 2 bases and J lost 2, with 6 bases in between. This chain's CDR3 is CASSLIIQETQYF. The CDR3 DNA follows: TGTGCCAGCAGCTTAATCATACAAGAGACCCAGTACTTC.

V and J are TRBV7-9 and TRBJ2-3; D call uncertain. The CDR3 has 12 residues. Per germline, CDR1 SEHNR and CDR2 FQNEAQ (reference sequence). The V end lost 8 bases, the J end lost 6 bases, and 12 bases lay between the germline ends. The CDR3 DNA reads as TGTGCCAGCTCAACTTTTTCCGATACGCAGTATTTT. This encodes CASSTFSDTQYF.

This clone was seen more than once but under ten times. V and J are TRBV7-9 and TRBJ2-7; D might be TRBD1 (7 bases). Trimming cost V 3 bases and J 4 bases, with 10 bases left between them. CDR3 length: 13 amino acids. Germline loops: CDR1 SEHNR, CDR2 FQNEAQ (reference sequence). The CDR3 reads CASSFRGEYEQYF. Here the CDR3 DNA reads TGTGCCAGCAGCTTCAGGGGGGAGTACGAGCAGTACTTC.

The table lists this clone with a few counts. CDR3 loop: CASSTPGGIEAFF. The CDR3 DNA is TGTGCCAGCAGCACGCCCGGCGGTATTGAAGCTTTCTTT. The genes are TRBV7-9 and TRBJ1-1; D gene ambiguous. The CDR3 extends over 13 amino acids. Looked up from germline, CDR1 is SEHNR and CDR2 is FQNEAQ (reference sequence). The V end lost 5 bases, the J end lost 7 bases, and 14 bases lay between the germline ends.